The T cell receptor (beta chain) described here comes from a study of T cell responses to AZD1222 COVID-19 vaccine. Overall study results and limits: Repertoires were obtained solely post-peak T cell response. Possibly, clonal diversity was underestimated; donors were largely white British and included more females. Unmutated variant regions are reportedly the target of nearly half of TCRs that are spike-specific.

The CDR3 loop spans 15 amino acids. Germline V gene sequence: CDR1 SGHDT, CDR2 YYEEEE. Between the trimmed V and J ends, which lost 2 bases and 0 bases, there was a span of 9 bases. This clone was found once. Its antigen is as yet unknown. Sequenced by immunoSEQ multiplex PCR; TCRdb stores in-frame clones only, minus some. The table has roughly 150,000 clones, around 90% seen once; the top ten hold about 5.3%. The TCR sequence derives from an adult in good health. This chain links TRBV5-6 with TRBJ2-1, with D hard to call. Here the sequenced sample was peripheral blood, taken on day 0 of AZD1222 vaccination. The CDR3: CASSFGWSSYNEQFF. CDR3 bases: TGTGCCAGCAGCTTTGGGTGGAGCTCCTACAATGAGCAGTTCTTC.